This T cell receptor beta chain was sequenced in a study of OX40 agonist ivuxolimab in advanced cancers. On the study more broadly: Mean age approximately 66 years, range about 23 to 79; roughly 82% male. It was permissible to have had prior anti-PD-1, anti-PD-L1 or anti-CTLA-4 therapy, and around 43% had some.

This clone is a singleton in its sample. The CDR3 runs to 18 residues. CDR1 and CDR2 (germline): SGHTA, FQGNSA. The V and J ends lost 1 base and 7 bases, in that order; junction bases with no gene match: 12. TCRdb's table, derived via immunoSEQ multiplex PCR, lists solely in-frame clones and lacks some. The sample lists approximately 82,000 clones, 94% seen once, with about 20% in the top ten. This sample comprised CD4+ or CD8+ T cells sorted from blood, obtained in a trial of the OX40 agonist ivuxolimab. The rearrangement uses TRBV7-2 and TRBJ2-1; 11 bases align to TRBD2. This receptor was identified in an adult with an advanced solid tumor such as melanoma, head and neck, liver or kidney cancer. As DNA, the CDR3 is TGTGCCAGCAGCTTAGACAGGCTACTAGCGGGAGTCTTGAATGAGCAGTTCTTC. Protein sequence: CASSLDRLLAGVLNEQFF.